This TCR beta chain came from a study of T cells after yellow fever vaccination. At the level of the study: Any fraction with a low cell number was prepared using SMART-Seq v4 Ultra Low Input. Overall study findings and caveats: It was a weaker secondary response, yet one that peaked faster, at day 5 versus 15. Re-detected after boosting: most primary clones, 96% of CD4 and roughly 90% of CD8.

TCRdb re-called the 5' RACE reads through MiXCR, storing one row per CDR3 protein. The table has 620,000 or so distinct CDR3 sequences, about 17% seen once. In this sample, this clonotype turned up a few times. What it binds is unknown. The ends were cut back, 4 bases at V and 13 bases at J, with 11 bases in the middle. The CDR3 covers 11 residues. Looked up from germline, CDR1 is SGHTA and CDR2 is FQGNSA. The clonotype was recovered from a man aged 18 to 29 who received the YFV17D yellow fever vaccine. The input for sequencing was PBMCs, taken about 5 days after the first yellow fever vaccination. The chain employs TRBV7-2 and TRBJ2-1, with a weak D call TRBD1 (6 bases). CDR3 DNA sequence: TGTGCCAGCAGCTCCCAGGGGATCCAGTTCTTC. It translates to CASSSQGIQFF.